Presented here are 15 T cell receptor beta chains from one specimen sequenced in a study of T cells in Graves' hyperthyroidism and ophthalmopathy (dated by TCRdb to 2018 to 2020). The method behind the library was multiplex PCR. The data were produced on an Illumina HiSeq 2000. The TCR beta CDR3 regions were amplified from RNA transcripts. For the first round of RT-PCR on the TCR CDR3, the HTBI primer set was used together with the Qiagen OneStep RT-PCR kit. Starting from the raw public reads, TCRdb applied fastp trimming at Q25, assembled clones with MiXCR and retained in-frame beta chains. Identical CDR3 proteins give one entry, which carries the most common genes and DNA. In this sample the table shows about 760,000 distinct CDR3 sequences, 35% of which occur a single time. Less than 40% of the sample goes to the ten largest clones. The sequencing input was blood. The receptors stem from a woman in her thirties or forties with Graves' hyperthyroidism.

The chain employs TRBV19 and TRBJ1-1, with a weak D call TRBD1 (5 bases). This CDR3 contains 16 residues. The V and J ends lost 5 bases and 0 bases respectively, with 16 bases between them. The germline V gene has CDR1 LNHDA and CDR2 SQIVND (reference sequence). CDR3 loop: CASSLGEWGMNTEAFF. In nucleotides, the CDR3 is TGTGCCAGTAGTCTGGGTGAATGGGGCATGAACACTGAAGCTTTCTTT.

J is TRBJ2-2 and V is TRBV6-2 or TRBV6-3, with D hard to call. CDR3 size: 13 residues. V lost 7 bases and J lost 1, with 7 bases in between. The germline V gene has CDR1 MNHEY and CDR2 SVGEGT. CDR3 coding DNA: TGTGCCAGCATCAACCAGAACACCGGGGAGCTGTTTTTT. This sequence encodes CASINQNTGELFF.

Only a few counts were recorded for this clonotype. The chain couples TRBV6-5 to TRBJ1-3; D might be TRBD1 (6 bases). V was cut by 2 bases and J by 4 bases, with 15 bases left in between. The CDR3 runs 16 residues. From germline, CDR1 is MNHEY and CDR2 SVGAGI. The CDR3 coding sequence is TGTGCCAGCAGTTACACGGGGGGCGCGCGGGGAAACACCATATATTTT. This translates into CASSYTGGARGNTIYF.

This clonotype has just a few counts. The CDR3 DNA reads TGCGCCAGCAGCTTGCAGAGAGGAGGGAACACTGAAGCTTTCTTT. Its translation: CASSLQRGGNTEAFF. The chain has TRBV5-1 and TRBJ1-1, with unresolved D. Germline V gives CDR1 SGHRS, CDR2 YFSETQ. The CDR3 loop spans 15 amino acids. Trimming stripped 1 base from V and 1 base from J, with 11 bases between.

This chain connects TRBV20-1 to TRBJ1-2, with a weak D call TRBD1 (5 bases). V shed 0 bases and J shed 4 bases, with 15 bases lying between them. Per the germline V gene, CDR1 is DFQATT and CDR2 is SNEGSKA (reference sequence). This CDR3 has 15 amino acids. The CDR3 region has the DNA TGCAGTGCTAGAGATTATGGGGACGGCGGCTATGGCTACACCTTC. Its translation: CSARDYGDGGYGYTF.

The V and J genes are TRBV29-1 and TRBJ1-2; possible D gene TRBD1, 5 bases. CDR1 is SQVTM, CDR2 ANQGSEA, per germline. CDR3 size: 12 residues. Written as DNA, the CDR3 is TGCAGTGTCGGGACGGAGATTTATGGCTACACCTTC. The encoded protein is CSVGTEIYGYTF.

This clonotype was found many times. In nucleotides, the CDR3 is TGTGCCAGCAGCTCTGCGTCCCTTGGGGATGGCTACACCTTC. Protein: CASSSASLGDGYTF. The chain recombines TRBV7-3 with TRBJ1-2; D gene uncertain. Trimming removed 4 bases from V and 6 bases from J, with 15 bases in between. Per the germline V gene, CDR1 is SGHTA and CDR2 is FQGTGA. This CDR3 contains 14 residues.

The gene calls are TRBV20-1 and TRBJ1-2, with D unclear. The CDR3 is 11 residues long. Between the trimmed V and J ends, which lost 8 bases and 6 bases, there was a span of 13 bases. Germline lookup yields CDR1 DFQATT and CDR2 SNEGSKA (reference sequence). The CDR3, as DNA: TGCAGTTTAACCGGGCTTGATGGCTACACCTTC. This gives the protein CSLTGLDGYTF.

This clonotype was recorded at least ten times. V usage is TRBV29-1 and J usage is TRBJ1-1; D unresolved. From germline, CDR1 is SQVTM and CDR2 ANQGSEA. The CDR3 length is 13 residues. Deletions cut 4 bases from V and 0 bases from J, with 9 bases between. The CDR3 region is CSVAIGMNTEAFF. CDR3 DNA sequence: TGCAGCGTTGCTATCGGAATGAACACTGAAGCTTTCTTT.

The chain carries TRBV7-9 and TRBJ2-5; D perhaps matches TRBD1 (7 bases). The CDR3 has 15 amino acids. Germline-derived CDR1 and CDR2 are SEHNR and FQNEAQ (reference sequence). Trimming removed 5 bases from V and 5 bases from J, with 18 bases in between. The DNA of the CDR3 is TGTGCCAGCAGCCCCTCCGGGGGACAGAGGGAGACCCAGTACTTC. Its protein is CASSPSGGQRETQYF.

This chain connects TRBV29-1 to TRBJ1-2; D unresolved. This CDR3 is 11 amino acids long. V was clipped by 6 bases and J by 10 bases, with 15 bases between them. Germline values: CDR1 SQVTM, CDR2 ANQGSEA. CDR3 sequence (DNA): TGCAGCGTATCCGGAACGGAGGCCTACACCTTC. It translates to CSVSGTEAYTF.

The chain uses TRBV9 and TRBJ2-7; D is perhaps TRBD1 or TRBD2 (6 bases each). With 3 bases removed from V and 5 bases from J, the gap between germline ends came to 18 bases. The CDR3 is 15 residues long. Germline lookup yields CDR1 SGDLS and CDR2 YYNGEE. The CDR3 DNA follows: TGTGCCAGCAGCGGCGGGACACGGTTGTTGAACGAGCAGTACTTC. It specifies CASSGGTRLLNEQYF.

This clonotype was recorded at least ten times. The chain employs TRBV29-1 and TRBJ1-1; D uncertain. CDR1 SQVTM and CDR2 ANQGSEA come from the germline V gene. The CDR3 runs to 10 residues. The germline V and J ends were trimmed by 4 bases and 4 bases, with 4 bases remaining between them. CDR3 sequence (DNA): TGCAGCGTTGTTCGCACTGAAGCTTTCTTT. The encoded protein is CSVVRTEAFF.

This clonotype was seen ten or more times. This chain uses TRBV29-1 with TRBJ2-7, with D tentatively TRBD1 (6 bases). The CDR3 totals 13 residues. The germline CDR1 and CDR2 sequences are SQVTM and ANQGSEA. Trimming pared 6 bases from V and 6 bases from J, leaving 18 bases between. The CDR3 region has the DNA TGCAGCGTCGGACAGAACCTTGGGGGCGAGCAGTACTTC. This gives the protein CSVGQNLGGEQYF.

The chain joins TRBV4-3 to TRBJ1-1; D may be TRBD1 (5 bases). Germline CDR1 and CDR2: LGHNA and YSLEER. The CDR3 sequence is 15 residues long. The V and J ends lost 1 base and 4 bases respectively, with 13 bases between them. CDR3 nucleotides: TGCGCCAGCAGCCAAGTCTGGGGACCCCCCACTGAAGCTTTCTTT. Amino acid sequence: CASSQVWGPPTEAFF.